A single sample is the source of the 5 T cell receptor beta chains below, sequenced in a study of blood T cell repertoires in COVID-19. Clones were sequenced by immunoSEQ multiplex PCR, and TCRdb holds only the in-frame ones, with some missing. The sample consists of 30,000 to 35,000 clones, almost 80% of them appearing once. Sequencing input: peripheral blood. These receptors were collected from a woman aged 60 to 75 with acute or convalescent COVID-19.

The chain recombines TRBV5-1 with TRBJ1-3, with D possibly TRBD1 on 6 matching bases. Germline loops: CDR1 SGHRS, CDR2 YFSETQ. CDR3 length: 16 residues. Trimming removed 1 base from V and 0 bases from J, with 11 bases in between. CDR3 amino acids: CASSLRGSSSGNTIYF. DNA of the CDR3: TGCGCCAGCAGCTTGAGGGGGTCCAGCTCTGGAAACACCATATATTTT.

The chain couples TRBV28 to TRBJ1-2; D might be TRBD1 (6 bases). In germline, CDR1 is MDHEN, CDR2 SYDVKM. Trimming pared 1 base from V and 4 bases from J, leaving 10 bases between. CDR3 size: 14 residues. The CDR3 bases are TGTGCCAGCAGTTTATTACAGGGTCCCTATGGCTACACCTTC. It encodes CASSLLQGPYGYTF.

The CDR3 loop reads CASSAGSPYEQYF. CDR3 DNA sequence: TGTGCCAGCAGTGCGGGGAGTCCCTACGAGCAGTACTTC. This rearrangement joins TRBV2 to TRBJ2-7; a possible D gene is TRBD2 (5 bases). V was pared by 4 bases and J by 2 bases, with 9 bases between. Germline CDR1 SNHLY, CDR2 FYNNEI. This CDR3 region has 13 residues. The variable domain in full, with the rest retrieved from reference TRBV2 and TRBJ2-7, is EPEVTQTPSHQVTQMGQEVILRCVPISNHLYFYWYRQILGQKVEFLVSFYNNEISEKSEIFDDQFSVERPDGSNFTLKIRSTKLEDSAMYFCASSAGSPYEQYFGPGTRLTVT.

The genes are TRBV19 and TRBJ2-2, with TRBD2 identical over 7 bases. The CDR3 runs 16 residues. Losses at the gene ends were 2 bases for V and 6 bases for J; bases not matched to a gene: 9. In germline, CDR1 is LNHDA, CDR2 SQIVND (reference sequence). Here the CDR3 DNA reads TGTGCCAGTAGTATAAGGAGTCGGACTAGTCCCGGGGAGCTGTTTTTT. This encodes CASSIRSRTSPGELFF. Variable domain in full (rest from reference TRBV19 and TRBJ2-2): DGGITQSPKYLFRKEGQNVTLSCEQNLNHDAMYWYRQDPGQGLRLIYYSQIVNDFQKGDIAEGYSVSREKKESFPLTVTSAQKNPTAFYLCASSIRSRTSPGELFFGEGSRLTVL.

V is TRBV19 and J is TRBJ1-5; maybe TRBD1 (5 bases). In germline, CDR1 is LNHDA, CDR2 SQIVND (reference sequence). Trimming took off 10 bases at V and 3 bases at J, with 28 bases between the two ends. CDR3 length equals 18 residues. CDR3 region: CATLRNRWKFRDNQPQHF. CDR3 coding DNA: TGTGCCACCCTACGTAACAGGTGGAAATTCAGAGACAATCAGCCCCAGCATTTT.